The subject of this entry is one T cell receptor (beta chain). As yet, its antigen is unknown. This entry comes from a study of cytomegalovirus exposure and HLA in healthy donors. Findings of the study overall: In vitro work confirmed that a few CMV-associated chains recognize CMV antigens. A later analysis linked 15,000 to 20,000 TCR beta sequences to HLA alleles at 0.05 false discovery rate.

CDR1 is SGHRS and CDR2 is YFSETQ in the germline V gene. Unmatched junction bases numbered 7, after V lost 4 bases and J lost 4 bases. This CDR3 spans 15 amino acids. The PCR employed 60 Vbeta primers together with 13 Jbeta primers. Produced via immunoSEQ multiplex PCR; TCRdb's table is partial and in-frame only. The sample has roughly 140,000 clones, about 78% seen once. The gene calls are TRBV5-1 and TRBJ2-5; TRBD1 aligns across 10 bases. The origin of this receptor is a middle-aged man in good health and CMV-seropositive. What was sequenced was PBMCs. CDR3 sequence: CASSTGTGARETQYF. The CDR3 DNA is TGCGCCAGCAGCACCGGGACAGGGGCCCGAGAGACCCAGTACTTC.